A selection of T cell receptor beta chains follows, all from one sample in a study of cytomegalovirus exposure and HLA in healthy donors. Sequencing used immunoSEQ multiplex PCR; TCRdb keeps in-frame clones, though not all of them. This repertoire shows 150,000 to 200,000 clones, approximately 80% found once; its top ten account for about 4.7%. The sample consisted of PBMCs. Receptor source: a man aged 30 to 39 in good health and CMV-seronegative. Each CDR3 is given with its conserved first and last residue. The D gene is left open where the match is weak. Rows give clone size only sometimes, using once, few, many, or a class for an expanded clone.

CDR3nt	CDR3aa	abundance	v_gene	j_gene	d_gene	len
TGTGCCAGCAGCCTCCTGGGCGGGGGCTATGGAGATACGCAGTATTTT	CASSLLGGGYGDTQYF	.	TRBV7-8	TRBJ2-3	.	16
TGTGCCAGCAGCAGGGAGGCTGGAAACACCATATATTTT	CASSREAGNTIYF	once	TRBV5-4	TRBJ1-3	.	13
TGTGCCAGCAGTCCCGAGGGGGGGCGGGAGACCCAGTACTTC	CASSPEGGRETQYF	.	TRBV28	TRBJ2-5	.	14
TGTGCCAGCAGTCTTGACAGGGGAGGGAACTATGGCTACACCTTC	CASSLDRGGNYGYTF	.	TRBV2	TRBJ1-2	TRBD1	15
TGTGCCAGCAGCTCCCCTAGTGAGCAGGGGCAGCCCCAGCATTTT	CASSSPSEQGQPQHF	.	TRBV6-5	TRBJ1-5	.	15
TGTGCCAGCACTCAAGCCCGGACTAGCGGGAGATTGGGGTTTAGCACAGATACGCAGTATTTT	CASTQARTSGRLGFSTDTQYF	few	TRBV6-1	TRBJ2-3	TRBD2	21
TGTGCCAGCAGTTTTGGCGGGAACACTGAAGCTTTCTTT	CASSFGGNTEAFF	once	TRBV6-1	TRBJ1-1	.	13
TGTGCCAGCAGTATACTAGCGGGTGGCACAGATACGCAGTATTTT	CASSILAGGTDTQYF	.	TRBV2	TRBJ2-3	TRBD2	15
TGTGCCAGTAGTATAGATCTAGGGGCCGTGAGGCCCCAGCATTTT	CASSIDLGAVRPQHF	.	TRBV19	TRBJ1-5	.	15
TGCAGCGTACTGGGGGGGACCGGGGAGCTGTTTTTT	CSVLGGTGELFF	.	TRBV29-1	TRBJ2-2	TRBD2	12
TGTGCCAACGGGGACCAAGAGACCCAGTACTTC	CANGDQETQYF	.	TRBV2	TRBJ2-5	.	11
TGTTCCAGCAGCTTAAGCAGGTCTAATGAAAAACTGTTTTTT	CSSSLSRSNEKLFF	.	TRBV7-9	TRBJ1-4	.	14
TGCGCCAGCCTGCGGGGGCCTAGCGGCACAGATACGCAGTATTTT	CASLRGPSGTDTQYF	.	TRBV5-1	TRBJ2-3	.	15
TGTGCCAGCAGCTTAGGCTGGACAGGGGAACAGCCCCAGCATTTT	CASSLGWTGEQPQHF	.	TRBV13	TRBJ1-5	TRBD1	15
TGTGCCAGCAGCCCAGTTGGGACCCAGTACTTC	CASSPVGTQYF	.	TRBV7-2	TRBJ2-5	.	11
TGTGCCAGCAGCTTAATCCCGGGGGTAGGCACCGGGGAGCTGTTTTTT	CASSLIPGVGTGELFF	.	TRBV7-3	TRBJ2-2	.	16
TGTGCCAGCAGTGACTCAAGCGGGGGGCCGTGGGAGCTGTTTTTT	CASSDSSGGPWELFF	once	TRBV6-4	TRBJ2-2	TRBD2	15
TGTGCCTGGAGTGAGACTGGGAGCAATCAGCCCCAGCATTTT	CAWSETGSNQPQHF	.	TRBV30	TRBJ1-5	.	14
TGTGCCAGCAGCGTTGGGACAGGACATTCCTACGAGCAGTACTTC	CASSVGTGHSYEQYF	once	TRBV9	TRBJ2-7	TRBD1	15
TGTGCCAGCAGTTTGAGACAGCTCTACACAGATACGCAGTATTTT	CASSLRQLYTDTQYF	.	TRBV27	TRBJ2-3	.	15
TGTGCCAGCAGTTTCTCACCAGGGAGGGATACGCAGTATTTT	CASSFSPGRDTQYF	once	TRBV28	TRBJ2-3	.	14
TGTGCCAGCAGCTTAGTCCCCCTAGCGGGAGGGGACACAGATACGCAGTATTTT	CASSLVPLAGGDTDTQYF	.	TRBV13	TRBJ2-3	TRBD2	18
TGTGCCAGCAGCTTAAATAGCGTCGGTGGCTACACCTTC	CASSLNSVGGYTF	.	TRBV7-6	TRBJ1-2	.	13
TGTGCCAGCAGGGTGGACACCATCTCCTACAATGAGCAGTTCTTC	CASRVDTISYNEQFF	.	TRBV5-6	TRBJ2-1	.	15
TGTGCCAGCAGTTCCGGACTAGCGGGAGGTTACGAGCAGTACTTC	CASSSGLAGGYEQYF	.	TRBV27	TRBJ2-7	TRBD2	15